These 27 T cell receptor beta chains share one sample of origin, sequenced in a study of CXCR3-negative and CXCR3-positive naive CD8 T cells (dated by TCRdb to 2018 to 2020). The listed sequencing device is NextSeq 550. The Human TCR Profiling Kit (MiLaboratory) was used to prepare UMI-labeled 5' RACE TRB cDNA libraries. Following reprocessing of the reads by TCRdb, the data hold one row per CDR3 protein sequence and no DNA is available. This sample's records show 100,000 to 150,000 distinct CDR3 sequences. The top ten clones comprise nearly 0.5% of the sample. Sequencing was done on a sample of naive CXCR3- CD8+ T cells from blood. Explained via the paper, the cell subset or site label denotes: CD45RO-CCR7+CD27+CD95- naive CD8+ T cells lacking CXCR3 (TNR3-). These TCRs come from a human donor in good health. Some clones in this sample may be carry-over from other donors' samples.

The CDR3: CASTRSGANVLTF. The gene calls are TRBV28 and TRBJ2-6. Germline V gene lookup returns CDR1 MDHEN and CDR2 SYDVKM. The CDR3 has 13 residues. The variable domain in full, completed from reference TRBV28 and TRBJ2-6, reads DVKVTQSSRYLVKRTGEKVFLECVQDMDHENMFWYRQDPGLGLRLIYFSYDVKMKEKGDIPEGYSVSREKKERFSLILESASTNQTSMYLCASTRSGANVLTFGAGSRLTVL.

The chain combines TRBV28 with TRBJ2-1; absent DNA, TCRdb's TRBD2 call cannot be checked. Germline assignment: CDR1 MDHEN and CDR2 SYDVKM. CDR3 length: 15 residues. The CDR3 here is CASSFGERGGVEQFF.

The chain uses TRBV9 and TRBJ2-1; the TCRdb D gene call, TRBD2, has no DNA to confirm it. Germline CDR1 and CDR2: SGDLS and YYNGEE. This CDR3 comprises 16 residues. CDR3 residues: CASSVAYSESYNEQFF.

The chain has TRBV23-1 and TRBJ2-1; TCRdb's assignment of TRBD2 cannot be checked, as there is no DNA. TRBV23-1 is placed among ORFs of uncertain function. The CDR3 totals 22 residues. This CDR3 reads CASSQSSCIGTRREGPVAEQFF.

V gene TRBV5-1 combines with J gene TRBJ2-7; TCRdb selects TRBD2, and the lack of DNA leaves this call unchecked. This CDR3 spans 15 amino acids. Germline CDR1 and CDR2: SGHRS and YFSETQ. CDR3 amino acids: CASSLDTSEDYEQYF.

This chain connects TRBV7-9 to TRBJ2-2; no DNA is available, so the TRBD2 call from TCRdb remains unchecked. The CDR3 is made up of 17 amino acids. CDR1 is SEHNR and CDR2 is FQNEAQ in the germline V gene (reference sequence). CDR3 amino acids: CASSSLLAGSNTGELFF. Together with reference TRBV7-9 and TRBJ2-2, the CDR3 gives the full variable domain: DTGVSQNPRHKITKRGQNVTFRCDPISEHNRLYWYRQTLGQGPEFLTYFQNEAQLEKSRLLSDRFSAERPKGSFSTLEIQRTEQGDSAMYLCASSSLLAGSNTGELFFGEGSRLTVL.

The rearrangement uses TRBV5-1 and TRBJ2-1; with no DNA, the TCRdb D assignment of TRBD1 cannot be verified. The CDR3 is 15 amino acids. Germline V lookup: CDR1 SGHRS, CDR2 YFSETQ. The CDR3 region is CASKREPHRGNEQFF.

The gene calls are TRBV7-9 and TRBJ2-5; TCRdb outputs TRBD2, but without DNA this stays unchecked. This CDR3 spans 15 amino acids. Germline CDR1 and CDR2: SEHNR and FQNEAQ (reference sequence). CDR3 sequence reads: CASSLGRGSQETQYF.

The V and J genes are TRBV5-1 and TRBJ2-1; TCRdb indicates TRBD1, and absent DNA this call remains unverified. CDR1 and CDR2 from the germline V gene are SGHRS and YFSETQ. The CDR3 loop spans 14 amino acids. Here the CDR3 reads CASSSSPGLHEQFF. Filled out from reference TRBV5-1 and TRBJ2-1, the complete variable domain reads KAGVTQTPRYLIKTRGQQVTLSCSPISGHRSVSWYQQTPGQGLQFLFEYFSETQRNKGNFPGRFSGRQFSNSRSEMNVSTLELGDSALYLCASSSSPGLHEQFFGPGTRLTVL.

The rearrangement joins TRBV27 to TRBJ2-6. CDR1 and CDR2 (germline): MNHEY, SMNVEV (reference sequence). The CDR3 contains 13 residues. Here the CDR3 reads CASRPAGANVLTF.

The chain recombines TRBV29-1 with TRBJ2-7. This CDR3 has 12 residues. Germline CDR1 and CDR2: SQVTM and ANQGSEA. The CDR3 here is CSVENGVSEQYF.

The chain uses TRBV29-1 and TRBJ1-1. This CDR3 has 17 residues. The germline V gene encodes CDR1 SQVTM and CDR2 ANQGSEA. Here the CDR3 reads CSVEGPMGTEMNTEAFF.

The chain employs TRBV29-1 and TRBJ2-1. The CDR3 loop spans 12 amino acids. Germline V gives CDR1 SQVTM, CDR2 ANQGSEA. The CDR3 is CSVEWSYPEQFF.

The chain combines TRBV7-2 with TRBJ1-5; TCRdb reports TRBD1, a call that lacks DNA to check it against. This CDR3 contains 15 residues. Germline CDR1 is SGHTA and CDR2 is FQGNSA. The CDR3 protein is CASSLSVTGNQPQHF.

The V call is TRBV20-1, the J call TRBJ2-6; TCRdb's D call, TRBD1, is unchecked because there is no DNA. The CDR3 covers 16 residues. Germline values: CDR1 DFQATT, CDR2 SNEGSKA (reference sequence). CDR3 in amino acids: CSAIRGGASGANVLTF.

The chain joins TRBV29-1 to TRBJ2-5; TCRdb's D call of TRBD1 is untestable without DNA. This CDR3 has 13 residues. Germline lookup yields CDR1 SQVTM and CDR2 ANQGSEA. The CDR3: CSVDGTRQETQYF. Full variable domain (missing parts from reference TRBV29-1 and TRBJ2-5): SAVISQKPSRDICQRGTSLTIQCQVDSQVTMMFWYRQQPGQSLTLIATANQGSEATYESGFVIDKFPISRPNLTFSTLTVSNMSPEDSSIYLCSVDGTRQETQYFGPGTRLLVL.

CDR3 amino acids: CASSWRGQETQYF. The chain couples TRBV28 to TRBJ2-5. The germline CDR1 and CDR2 sequences are MDHEN and SYDVKM. This CDR3 comprises 13 residues.

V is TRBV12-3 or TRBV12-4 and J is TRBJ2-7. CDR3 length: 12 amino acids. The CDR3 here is CASSPRVNEQYF.

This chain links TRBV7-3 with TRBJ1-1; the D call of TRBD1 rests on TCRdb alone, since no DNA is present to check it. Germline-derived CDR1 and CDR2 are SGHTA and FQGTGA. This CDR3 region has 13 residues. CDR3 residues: CASSLAPNTEAFF.

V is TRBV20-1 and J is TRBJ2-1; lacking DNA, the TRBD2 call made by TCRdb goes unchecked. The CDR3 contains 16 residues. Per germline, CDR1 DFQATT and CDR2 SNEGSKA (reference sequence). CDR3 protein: CSARRLAGDRYNEQFF.

CDR3 protein: CASSKVDGRNEQFF. The gene calls are TRBV7-9 and TRBJ2-1. Germline V lookup: CDR1 SEHNR, CDR2 FQNEAQ (reference sequence). CDR3 length equals 14 residues.

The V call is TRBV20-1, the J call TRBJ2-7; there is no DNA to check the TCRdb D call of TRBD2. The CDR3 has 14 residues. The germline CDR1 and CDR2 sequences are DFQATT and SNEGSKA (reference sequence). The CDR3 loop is CSAPIAGGFYEQYF.

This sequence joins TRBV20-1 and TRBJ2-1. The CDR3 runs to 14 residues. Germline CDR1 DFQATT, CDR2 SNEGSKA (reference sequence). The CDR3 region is CSGKLRGTYNEQFF.

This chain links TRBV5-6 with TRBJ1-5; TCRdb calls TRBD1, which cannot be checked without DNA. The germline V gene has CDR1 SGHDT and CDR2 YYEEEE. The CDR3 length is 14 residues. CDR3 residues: CASSGDRGNQPQHF.

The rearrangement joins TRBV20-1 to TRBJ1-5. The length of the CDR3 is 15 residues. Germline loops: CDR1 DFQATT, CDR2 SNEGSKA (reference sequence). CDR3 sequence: CSASPAIGPNQPQHF.

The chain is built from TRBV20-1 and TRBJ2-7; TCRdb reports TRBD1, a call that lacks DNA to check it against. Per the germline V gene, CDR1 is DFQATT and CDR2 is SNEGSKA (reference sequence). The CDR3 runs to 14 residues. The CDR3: CSARKWDRVYEQYF.

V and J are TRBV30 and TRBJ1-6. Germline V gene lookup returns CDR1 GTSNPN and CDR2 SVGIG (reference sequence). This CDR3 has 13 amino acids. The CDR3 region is CAWNLLPDSPLHF.